These 20 T cell receptor beta chains were sequenced from one sample in a study of shared clonotypes between healthy human individuals. Profiled with immunoSEQ multiplex PCR; TCRdb holds only in-frame clones, not every one. The table lists some 2,100,000 clones, around 95% of them singletons. Specimen: naive CD4+ T cells sorted from blood. Specified subset: CD45RA+ positively selected. These receptors were taken from a man aged 18 to 29 in good health.

The V gene is TRBV28, the J gene TRBJ1-4, with 10 positions matching TRBD1. Trimming cost V 6 bases and J 4 bases; bases outside gene matches: 17. This CDR3 is 19 amino acids long. The germline gives CDR1 MDHEN, CDR2 SYDVKM. The CDR3 region is CASRVWGLDRGRSNEKLFF. The CDR3 DNA reads as TGTGCCAGCAGAGTTTGGGGTCTTGACAGGGGGCGTAGTAATGAAAAACTGTTTTTT.

The J gene is TRBJ2-5, the V gene TRBV9; D is possibly TRBD1 (6 bases). The V gene's germline CDR1 is SGDLS and CDR2 YYNGEE. V was pared by 0 bases and J by 1 base, with 10 bases between. The CDR3 has 15 amino acids. CDR3 amino acids: CASSVGSTGQETQYF. The DNA of the CDR3 is TGTGCCAGCAGCGTAGGTTCGACAGGCCAAGAGACCCAGTACTTC. Looking up the rest from reference TRBV9 and TRBJ2-5 gives the full variable domain: DSGVTQTPKHLITATGQRVTLRCSPRSGDLSVYWYQQSLDQGLQFLIQYYNGEERAKGNILERFSAQQFPDLHSELNLSSLELGDSALYFCASSVGSTGQETQYFGPGTRLLVL.

This clone came up a few times. The chain has TRBV7-9 and TRBJ1-2; no clear D gene. Trimming removed 3 bases from V and 8 bases from J, with 16 bases in between. This CDR3 spans 14 amino acids. Germline V gene sequence: CDR1 SEHNR, CDR2 FQNEAQ (reference sequence). CDR3 region: CASSFATLTYGYTF. CDR3 coding DNA: TGTGCCAGCAGCTTTGCGACCTTAACCTACGGCTACACCTTC.

This CDR3 reads CASSQDHWLAGELFF. CDR3 nucleotides: TGCGCCAGCAGCCAAGATCACTGGTTGGCCGGGGAGCTGTTTTTT. This rearrangement joins TRBV4-1 to TRBJ2-2; no clear D gene. The ends were cut back, 0 bases at V and 6 bases at J, with 11 bases in the middle. The CDR3 extends over 15 amino acids. Per germline, CDR1 MGHRA and CDR2 YSYEKL.

The chain combines TRBV10-3 with TRBJ1-5, with 9 positions matching TRBD1. Looked up from germline, CDR1 is ENHRY and CDR2 is SYGVKD. The CDR3 totals 16 residues. V gave up 5 bases and J gave up 6 bases; unmatched junction bases: 11. The CDR3 DNA reads as TGTGCCATCAGTAGGGCACAGGGGGCGCCGGGTCAGCCCCAGCATTTT. Translation gives CAISRAQGAPGQPQHF.

The chain couples TRBV6-1 to TRBJ1-2; D possibly corresponds to TRBD1 (6 bases). Germline CDR1 is MNHNS and CDR2 is SASEGT. V lost 7 bases and J 4 bases, leaving 19 bases between the germline ends. This CDR3 region has 15 residues. The chain's CDR3 is CASILQIGGGYGYTF. For the CDR3, the DNA is TGTGCCAGCATCCTGCAAATAGGAGGGGGCTATGGCTACACCTTC.

To note about this clone: The junction departs from the called germline gene at one end, perhaps through a read error. The V and J genes are TRBV2 and TRBJ1-4, with 7 bases aligning to TRBD1. The CDR3 spans 15 residues. Germline CDR1 reads SNHLY; CDR2 reads FYNNEI. CDR3 residues: CASRDRAGTNEKLFF. The DNA for the CDR3 is TGTGCCAGCCGTGACAGGGCAGGAACTAATGAAAAACTGTTTTTT. The full variable domain, its missing parts supplied by reference TRBV2 and TRBJ1-4, is EPEVTQTPSHQVTQMGQEVILRCVPISNHLYFYWYRQILGQKVEFLVSFYNNEISEKSEIFDDQFSVERPDGSNFTLKIRSTKLEDSAMYFCASRDRAGTNEKLFFGSGTQLSVL.

The chain recombines TRBV11-2 with TRBJ2-2; 8 positions match TRBD1. J was trimmed by 5 bases and V by 2 bases; bases with no gene match: 10. Germline-derived CDR1 and CDR2 are SGHAT and FQNNGV. The CDR3 runs to 17 residues. CDR3 in amino acids: CASSLRPRDRLTGELFF. In nucleotides, the CDR3 is TGTGCCAGCAGCTTACGCCCCCGGGACAGGTTAACCGGGGAGCTGTTTTTT.

As regards this clone: This same CDR3 is encoded by further DNA sequences in the sample. The chain recombines TRBV7-2 with TRBJ2-2; 9 bases match TRBD1. V shed 4 bases, J shed 5 bases, and the junction held 5 bases outside the gene matches. CDR1 is SGHTA and CDR2 is FQGNSA in the germline V gene. CDR3 length equals 15 residues. In DNA form, the CDR3 reads TGTGCCAGCAGCTCCCGACAGGGGGGAACCGGGGAGCTGTTTTTT. This gives the protein CASSSRQGGTGELFF.

In this sample, this clone turned up once. The chain joins TRBV10-1 to TRBJ1-1, with no clear D. Germline CDR1 and CDR2: WNHNN and SYGVQD (reference sequence). V was cut by 4 bases and J by 1 base, with 13 bases left in between. The CDR3 has 15 amino acids. The CDR3 protein is CASSVRRVGNTEAFF. The CDR3 DNA is TGCGCCAGCAGTGTTCGGAGGGTCGGGAACACTGAAGCTTTCTTT.

The chain couples TRBV7-2 to TRBJ1-2; TRBD1 aligns across 8 bases. Germline values: CDR1 SGHTA, CDR2 FQGNSA. V lost 5 bases, J lost 4 bases, and 12 bases stayed unmatched. The CDR3 contains 16 residues. This CDR3 is CASSPHRGQVIYGYTF. DNA of the CDR3: TGTGCCAGCAGCCCCCACCGGGGACAGGTGATCTATGGCTACACCTTC.

The chain has TRBV9 and TRBJ2-7; 8 bases line up with TRBD2. There are 15 residues in the CDR3. Trimming at V came to 4 bases and at J to 3 bases, leaving 9 bases not matched to a gene. Germline lookup yields CDR1 SGDLS and CDR2 YYNGEE. In DNA, the CDR3 is TGTGCCAGCAGCCGGGAGGGACAAGCCAGCTACGAGCAGTACTTC. The encoded protein is CASSREGQASYEQYF.

The rearrangement joins TRBV11-2 to TRBJ2-5; D possibly corresponds to TRBD2 (6 bases). The CDR3 runs 18 residues. The germline gives CDR1 SGHAT, CDR2 FQNNGV. V lost 1 base, J lost 3 bases, and 21 bases lay in between. Here the CDR3 reads CASSLVPGVWGKEETQYF. CDR3 coding DNA: TGTGCCAGCAGCTTAGTTCCGGGGGTGTGGGGAAAGGAAGAGACCCAGTACTTC.

This sequence joins TRBV18 and TRBJ1-2; 10 nucleotides match TRBD1. Germline-derived CDR1 and CDR2 are KGHSH and LQKENI. Unmatched junction bases numbered 7, after V lost 4 bases and J lost 2 bases. The CDR3 contains 16 residues. The CDR3: CASSQSGGQGNYGYTF. CDR3 DNA: TGTGCCAGCTCACAATCCGGGGGACAGGGGAACTATGGCTACACCTTC.

The chain joins TRBV6-4 to TRBJ2-3, with 8 bases lining up with TRBD1. The junction had 8 bases not matched to a gene; V was cut back by 7 bases and J by 5 bases. The CDR3 loop spans 14 amino acids. Per germline, CDR1 MRHNA and CDR2 SNTAGT. In DNA form, the CDR3 reads TGTGCCAGCAAAAGGGACAGGTATCTAGATACGCAGTATTTT. It yields the protein CASKRDRYLDTQYF.

CDR3 loop: CASSPRQGANTGELFF. As DNA, the CDR3 is TGTGCCAGCAGCCCCAGACAGGGGGCGAACACCGGGGAGCTGTTTTTT. The V call is TRBV2, the J call TRBJ2-2, with TRBD1 identical over 9 bases. Germline V lookup: CDR1 SNHLY, CDR2 FYNNEI. The trim removed 6 bases at V and 0 bases at J, leaving 5 bases unmatched. CDR3 size: 16 residues.

The chain links TRBV28 to TRBJ2-7; tentative D call: TRBD2 (6 bases). Germline loops: CDR1 MDHEN, CDR2 SYDVKM. V shed 2 bases and J shed 2 bases, with 16 bases lying between them. This CDR3 comprises 16 residues. This chain's CDR3 is CASSLALGGIAYEQYF. The DNA for the CDR3 is TGTGCCAGCAGTTTAGCCCTTGGAGGGATAGCCTACGAGCAGTACTTC.

The chain joins TRBV5-5 to TRBJ2-7; D is undetermined. Per germline, CDR1 SGHKS and CDR2 YYEKEE (reference sequence). The ends were cut back, 0 bases at V and 4 bases at J, with 11 bases in the middle. CDR3 length: 14 residues. CDR3 nucleotide sequence: TGTGCCAGCAGCTTGGTGGGTTCTGGGTACGAGCAGTACTTC. Encoded protein: CASSLVGSGYEQYF.

DNA for the CDR3: TGTGCCAGCAGCCTAACTAGCACCTACGAGCAGTACTTC. Protein sequence: CASSLTSTYEQYF. The chain couples TRBV2 to TRBJ2-7, with D perhaps TRBD2 (6 bases). In germline, CDR1 is SNHLY, CDR2 FYNNEI. CDR3 length equals 13 residues. The V end was cut by 6 bases, the J end by 2 bases, with 11 bases between.

This chain uses TRBV5-1 with TRBJ1-3, with 8 nucleotides matching TRBD1. The CDR3 runs to 16 residues. V lost 5 bases and J lost 0; bases outside the gene matches: 7. Germline assignment: CDR1 SGHRS and CDR2 YFSETQ. The CDR3: CASSSTGEFSGNTIYF. CDR3 nucleotides: TGCGCCAGCAGTTCGACAGGGGAGTTCTCTGGAAACACCATATATTTT.